The rows below give T cell receptor beta chains drawn from one sample of a study of blood T cell repertoires in COVID-19. This table comes from immunoSEQ multiplex PCR, and its TCRdb copy is limited to in-frame clones, with some not included. The repertoire holds about 160,000 clones, 92% seen once, with more than 4.5% in the top ten. Material for sequencing was peripheral blood. These receptors were obtained from a man aged 25 to 40 with COVID-19, enrolled during active disease. The CDR3 runs from the conserved cysteine through the conserved F or W. A D gene is named only where the DNA matches it firmly. Expanded clones are given a class, and other clones once, few, many or no size at all.

V	D	J	size	CDR3	DNA
TRBV5-1	.	TRBJ2-3	.	CASSYIGGLSNTQYF	TGCGCCAGCAGCTACATAGGAGGTTTGAGTAATACGCAGTATTTT
TRBV19	TRBD2	TRBJ2-1	.	CASTTGGEPYNEQFF	TGTGCCAGTACCACGGGGGGGGAACCCTACAATGAGCAGTTCTTC
TRBV18	TRBD1	TRBJ1-5	.	CASSPRTGANSNQPQHF	TGTGCCAGCTCGCCTCGGACAGGCGCGAATAGCAATCAGCCCCAGCATTTT
TRBV5-1	.	TRBJ2-2	.	CASSLVAGPGELFF	TGCGCCAGCAGCTTGGTTGCGGGGCCCGGGGAGCTGTTTTTT
TRBV28	TRBD1	TRBJ2-7	.	CASSRDSYEQYF	TGTGCCAGCAGCCGGGACAGCTACGAGCAGTACTTC
TRBV6-5	.	TRBJ2-1	.	CAINAQVRNEQFF	TGTGCCATCAATGCACAGGTGCGCAATGAGCAGTTCTTC
TRBV5-1	TRBD2	TRBJ2-7	.	CASSSSVLAGSYEQYF	TGCGCCAGCAGTAGCAGTGTACTAGCGGGTTCCTACGAGCAGTACTTC
TRBV19	.	TRBJ2-4	.	CASSRGLAKNIQYF	TGTGCCAGTAGCCGGGGTTTAGCCAAAAACATTCAGTACTTC
TRBV4-3	TRBD1	TRBJ1-1	.	CASSQDRGLNTEAFF	TGCGCCAGCAGCCAGGACAGGGGGCTGAACACTGAAGCTTTCTTT
TRBV2	.	TRBJ1-2	.	CASSEGYSYGYTF	TGTGCCAGCAGTGAAGGATACTCCTATGGCTACACCTTC
TRBV7-8	.	TRBJ1-1	.	CASSLRRVKNTEAFF	TGTGCCAGCAGCCTCCGACGGGTAAAGAACACTGAAGCTTTCTTT
TRBV7-7	.	TRBJ2-1	.	CASSLGSGTYNEQFF	TGTGCCAGCAGCTTAGGGTCCGGGACCTACAATGAGCAGTTCTTC
TRBV20-1	.	TRBJ1-5	once	CSASWGRGAGQPQHF	TGCAGTGCTAGTTGGGGACGGGGGGCAGGGCAGCCCCAGCATTTT
TRBV9	.	TRBJ2-2	.	CASSVRGGSYTGELFF	TGTGCCAGCAGCGTAAGAGGGGGTTCGTACACCGGGGAGCTGTTTTTT
TRBV10-2	.	TRBJ1-1	.	CASSAWDTSNTEAFF	TGCGCCAGCAGTGCTTGGGACACCAGTAACACTGAAGCTTTCTTT
TRBV19	.	TRBJ1-5	.	CASSGRGYNQPQHF	TGTGCCAGTAGTGGCCGGGGATACAATCAGCCCCAGCATTTT
TRBV19	.	TRBJ1-1	.	CASSMGRENTEAFF	TGTGCCAGTAGTATGGGCAGGGAAAACACTGAAGCTTTCTTT
TRBV4-3	TRBD2	TRBJ2-1	.	CASSRLAGGHEQFF	TGCGCCAGCAGTCGACTAGCGGGAGGCCATGAGCAGTTCTTC
TRBV28	TRBD1	TRBJ1-1	.	CATQQGANTEAFF	TGTGCCACCCAACAGGGGGCGAACACTGAAGCTTTCTTT
TRBV7-3	.	TRBJ2-5	.	CASSLGGAQQETQYF	TGTGCCAGCAGCTTAGGGGGGGCGCAGCAGGAGACCCAGTACTTC
TRBV13	.	TRBJ2-2	once	CASSLTASSIPGELFF	TGTGCCAGCAGCCTCACCGCGTCTAGCATTCCCGGGGAGCTGTTTTTT
TRBV27	TRBD1	TRBJ2-3	.	CASSLSGTAKNTQYF	TGTGCCAGCAGTTTATCCGGGACAGCCAAAAATACGCAGTATTTT
TRBV29-1	.	TRBJ1-4	.	CSVERGGLGEKLFF	TGCAGCGTTGAACGGGGGGGTTTGGGTGAAAAACTGTTTTTT
TRBV4-3	.	TRBJ1-5	.	CASSQGAGSGEPQHF	TGCGCCAGCAGCCAAGGGGCAGGGAGCGGGGAGCCCCAGCATTTT
TRBV21-1	.	TRBJ2-7	once	CASSTRPGHGTYEQYF	TGTGCCAGCAGCACTAGACCGGGACACGGCACCTACGAGCAGTACTTC
TRBV15	TRBD1	TRBJ1-2	.	CATSRDQSGQGPGYTF	TGTGCCACCAGCAGAGATCAGTCGGGACAGGGACCGGGCTACACCTTC
TRBV5-1	.	TRBJ1-6	.	CASSPNNSPLHF	TGCGCCAGCAGCCCCAATAATTCACCCCTCCACTTT
TRBV18	.	TRBJ1-5	.	CASSPQTDNQPQHF	TGTGCCAGCTCACCCCAGACAGACAATCAGCCCCAGCATTTT
TRBV18	TRBD2	TRBJ2-4	once	CASSPGKREENIQYF	TGTGCCAGCTCACCGGGGAAGCGGGAGGAAAACATTCAGTACTTC
TRBV18	.	TRBJ2-2	.	CASLGWDTSNTGELFF	TGTGCCAGCTTAGGGTGGGACACTTCGAACACCGGGGAGCTGTTTTTT
TRBV7-9	TRBD1	TRBJ2-3	.	CASSSLPGQGSTDTQYF	TGTGCCAGCAGCTCCCTGCCGGGACAGGGTTCCACAGATACGCAGTATTTT
TRBV7-9	TRBD1	TRBJ1-2	.	CASSLDRAGGYTF	TGTGCCAGCAGTTTGGACAGGGCTGGAGGCTACACCTTC
TRBV6-2/TRBV6-3	.	TRBJ1-6	.	CASSYSPDRHSPLHF	TGTGCCAGCAGTTACTCTCCGGACAGACATTCACCCCTCCACTTT
TRBV4-1	TRBD1	TRBJ1-2	.	CASSHSVRDRGVTGYGYTF	TGCGCCAGCAGCCACTCCGTTAGGGACAGGGGGGTAACGGGCTATGGCTACACCTTC
TRBV10-3	.	TRBJ2-1	once	CAISSEDPYNEQFF	TGTGCCATCAGCAGCGAAGATCCCTACAATGAGCAGTTCTTC
TRBV7-2	TRBD1	TRBJ1-2	.	CASSLGRGDGYTF	TGTGCCAGCAGCTTAGGCAGGGGGGATGGCTACACCTTC
TRBV24-1	.	TRBJ2-1	.	CATAGLTYNEQFF	TGTGCCACGGCGGGACTGACCTACAATGAGCAGTTCTTC
TRBV4-3	.	TRBJ2-7	many	CASSQDWGSGTSYEQYF	TGCGCCAGCAGCCAAGATTGGGGATCGGGGACTTCTTACGAGCAGTACTTC
TRBV5-1	TRBD2	TRBJ2-2	.	CASSLAVAGGTGELFF	TGCGCCAGCAGCTTGGCAGTGGCGGGAGGTACCGGGGAGCTGTTTTTT
TRBV6-5	.	TRBJ1-2	.	CASWRDRRGYTF	TGTGCCAGCTGGAGGGATAGACGGGGCTACACCTTC
TRBV15	TRBD2	TRBJ2-1	.	CATSRDLQRDLYNEQFF	TGTGCCACCAGCAGAGATCTGCAGCGGGACTTATACAATGAGCAGTTCTTC
TRBV7-9	TRBD1	TRBJ1-2	.	CASSHQGVYGYTF	TGTGCCAGCAGCCACCAGGGGGTCTATGGCTACACCTTC
TRBV11-2	TRBD2	TRBJ2-3	once	CASSLFTSGSVSTQYF	TGTGCCAGCAGCTTATTCACTAGCGGGAGCGTCAGTACGCAGTATTTT
TRBV9	TRBD1	TRBJ1-1	.	CASSNDRVKGNTEAFF	TGTGCCAGCAGCAACGACAGGGTTAAAGGGAACACTGAAGCTTTCTTT
TRBV6-5	.	TRBJ1-5	.	CASSRTVGSNQPQHF	TGTGCCAGCAGTAGGACAGTCGGTAGCAATCAGCCCCAGCATTTT
TRBV14	.	TRBJ2-7	.	CASSQGFRSFDEQYF	TGTGCCAGCAGCCAAGGGTTTCGGAGTTTTGACGAGCAGTACTTC
TRBV2	TRBD1	TRBJ1-5	.	CASTSSLQGAPALGQPQHF	TGTGCCAGCACTTCTTCCTTGCAGGGGGCACCGGCCCTAGGTCAGCCCCAGCATTTT
TRBV7-3	.	TRBJ2-1	.	CASSPGGGGAYNEQFF	TGTGCCAGCAGCCCAGGGGGCGGGGGAGCCTACAATGAGCAGTTCTTC
TRBV4-1	TRBD2	TRBJ2-7	few	CASSHRLAGNYEQYF	TGCGCCAGCAGCCACAGACTAGCGGGAAACTACGAGCAGTACTTC
TRBV19	.	TRBJ1-6	.	CASSMPFSRGFYNSPLHF	TGTGCCAGTAGTATGCCATTCTCCCGGGGATTCTATAATTCACCCCTCCACTTT
TRBV7-3	TRBD2	TRBJ2-1	.	CASTPGLAHSYNEQFF	TGTGCCAGCACCCCGGGACTAGCGCACTCCTACAATGAGCAGTTCTTC
TRBV25-1	TRBD1	TRBJ2-6	.	CASRGTGGPNVLTF	TGTGCCAGCAGGGGGACAGGGGGGCCCAACGTCCTGACTTTC
TRBV19	.	TRBJ2-7	.	CASSPIQGIFYEQYF	TGTGCCAGTTCACCAATACAGGGTATATTCTACGAGCAGTACTTC
TRBV9	.	TRBJ2-1	.	CASSGGVGLDEQFF	TGTGCCAGCAGCGGAGGAGTGGGTTTAGATGAGCAGTTCTTC
TRBV6-2/TRBV6-3	.	TRBJ2-1	.	CASSYGGPAYNEQFF	TGTGCCAGCAGTTACGGCGGTCCTGCCTACAATGAGCAGTTCTTC
TRBV2	TRBD2	TRBJ2-1	.	CASSETHTGGYNEQFF	TGTGCCAGCAGTGAAACCCACACGGGGGGCTACAATGAGCAGTTCTTC
TRBV5-6	.	TRBJ2-1	.	CASSRIRGNYNEQFF	TGTGCCAGCAGCCGGATCAGGGGAAACTACAATGAGCAGTTCTTC
TRBV28	.	TRBJ1-1	.	CATATSGAVNTEAFF	TGTGCCACGGCGACGTCAGGGGCGGTGAACACTGAAGCTTTCTTT
TRBV18	TRBD1	TRBJ1-2	.	CASSPQGAWNYGYTF	TGTGCCAGCTCTCCCCAGGGGGCTTGGAACTATGGCTACACCTTC
TRBV30	.	TRBJ1-3	few	CAWTAGNTIYF	TGTGCCTGGACGGCGGGGAACACCATATATTTT